The 17 T cell receptor beta chains listed next were all sequenced from one sample in a study of cytomegalovirus exposure and HLA in healthy donors (dated by TCRdb to the late 2010s). The receptor library was made with the immunoSEQ multiplex PCR assay. Sourced from immuneACCESS, this table was stored by TCRdb with only in-frame sequences that have V and J called. A share of the clones is absent; for the studies checked, an unresolved V gene accounts for under half, and the remainder has no known explanation. The sample table shows about 82,000 clones, and approximately 95% are seen once. The top ten clones comprise about 0.7% of the sample. The sample was PBMCs. The receptors were sampled from a woman younger than 30 in good health and CMV-seronegative.

V is TRBV14 and J is TRBJ2-5, with unresolved D. Germline CDR1 SGHDN, CDR2 FVKESK. This CDR3 spans 11 amino acids. V shed 4 bases and J shed 4 bases, with 4 bases lying between them. This CDR3 reads CASSLRETQYF. The CDR3 DNA reads as TGTGCCAGCAGCCTTAGAGAGACCCAGTACTTC.

The chain couples TRBV7-9 to TRBJ1-1, with D unclear. Germline CDR1 is SEHNR and CDR2 is FQNEAQ (reference sequence). The CDR3 is 13 amino acids. The ends were cut back, 1 base at V and 5 bases at J, with 8 bases in the middle. CDR3 in amino acids: CASSLGSTTEAFF. The CDR3 nucleotides read TGTGCCAGCAGCTTAGGGTCGACAACTGAAGCTTTCTTT.

The chain uses TRBV9 and TRBJ2-1; 14 bases are a match to TRBD2. Trimming removed 2 bases from V and 3 bases from J; junction bases left unmatched: 7. CDR3 length: 18 residues. From germline, CDR1 is SGDLS and CDR2 YYNGEE. This chain's CDR3 is CASSVSWGTSGSYNEQFF. Written as DNA, the CDR3 is TGTGCCAGCAGCGTCTCGTGGGGGACTAGCGGGAGCTACAATGAGCAGTTCTTC.

The chain recombines TRBV29-1 with TRBJ1-5, with D perhaps TRBD1 (5 bases). Trimming removed 2 bases from V and 3 bases from J, with 8 bases in between. Per the germline V gene, CDR1 is SQVTM and CDR2 is ANQGSEA. The CDR3 extends over 13 amino acids. This CDR3 is CSVEWGDNQPQHF. Here the CDR3 DNA reads TGCAGCGTTGAATGGGGGGACAATCAGCCCCAGCATTTT.

V and J are TRBV29-1 and TRBJ2-3; TRBD2 matches 7 bases. The CDR3 is made up of 16 amino acids. Trimming cost V 7 bases and J 2 bases; bases outside gene matches: 15. The germline V gene has CDR1 SQVTM and CDR2 ANQGSEA. CDR3 residues: CSARKASGDNTDTQYF. The CDR3 coding sequence is TGCAGCGCGAGGAAGGCCAGCGGGGATAACACAGATACGCAGTATTTT.

This chain uses TRBV4-1 with TRBJ1-5; D is uncertain. CDR1 and CDR2 (germline): MGHRA, YSYEKL. This CDR3 is built from 14 residues. Trimming pared 1 base from V and 4 bases from J, leaving 8 bases between. CDR3 sequence reads: CASSQGASNQPQHF. The CDR3 DNA is TGCGCCAGCAGCCAAGGGGCCAGTAATCAGCCCCAGCATTTT.

With respect to this clone: This same CDR3 is encoded by further DNA sequences in the sample. The CDR3 DNA is TGTGCCAGCAAAACAGGGACGACTAATGAAAAACTGTTTTTT. Its translation is CASKTGTTNEKLFF. The chain combines TRBV28 with TRBJ1-4; the D gene is possibly TRBD1 (6 bases). The V end lost 7 bases, the J end lost 2 bases, and 11 bases lay between the germline ends. The CDR3 is 14 amino acids. Germline CDR1 MDHEN, CDR2 SYDVKM. The full variable domain, completed using reference TRBV28 and TRBJ1-4, is DVKVTQSSRYLVKRTGEKVFLECVQDMDHENMFWYRQDPGLGLRLIYFSYDVKMKEKGDIPEGYSVSREKKERFSLILESASTNQTSMYLCASKTGTTNEKLFFGSGTQLSVL.

V gene TRBV15 combines with J gene TRBJ1-1; TRBD1 is a possible D gene (5 bases). CDR3 length: 12 residues. Trimming removed 6 bases from V and 5 bases from J, with 10 bases in between. Looked up from germline, CDR1 is LNHNV and CDR2 is YYDKDF (reference sequence). CDR3 region: CATRQAGTEAFF. For the CDR3, the DNA is TGTGCCACCAGACAGGCCGGGACTGAAGCTTTCTTT.

The chain has TRBV7-2 and TRBJ1-5; weak D call: TRBD1 (5 bases). The CDR3 covers 14 residues. Germline CDR1 reads SGHTA; CDR2 reads FQGNSA. V was shortened by 1 base and J by 3 bases, with 7 bases between the two germline ends. The CDR3 DNA reads as TGTGCCAGCAGCTTAGGGGGCCCCAATCAGCCCCAGCATTTT. It specifies CASSLGGPNQPQHF.

The chain uses TRBV7-2 and TRBJ1-5, with D possibly TRBD1 on 6 matching bases. The ends were cut back, 4 bases at V and 3 bases at J, with 13 bases in the middle. CDR1 is SGHTA, CDR2 FQGNSA, per germline. The CDR3 length is 15 residues. The CDR3 sequence: CASSSTGQTNQPQHF. DNA of the CDR3: TGTGCCAGCAGCTCCACTGGACAGACCAATCAGCCCCAGCATTTT.

The chain employs TRBV5-1 and TRBJ2-1, with 12 nucleotides matching TRBD1. V dropped 3 bases and J dropped 9; count of bases not matched to a gene: 7. The CDR3 totals 15 residues. Germline values: CDR1 SGHRS, CDR2 YFSETQ. The CDR3: CASSSGQGAWGEQFF. CDR3 coding DNA: TGCGCCAGCAGCTCGGGACAGGGGGCATGGGGTGAGCAGTTCTTC.

The chain recombines TRBV5-6 with TRBJ1-2; tentatively, D is TRBD1 (6 bases). Looked up from germline, CDR1 is SGHDT and CDR2 is YYEEEE. The germline V and J ends were trimmed by 2 bases and 0 bases, with 17 bases remaining between them. The CDR3 sequence is 17 residues long. CDR3 region: CASSFRGGGLANYGYTF. CDR3 coding DNA: TGTGCCAGCAGCTTCAGGGGAGGGGGACTAGCTAACTATGGCTACACCTTC.

The gene calls are TRBV29-1 and TRBJ1-1; TRBD1 matches 9 bases. CDR3 length equals 13 residues. Germline V gene lookup returns CDR1 SQVTM and CDR2 ANQGSEA. The junction had 7 bases not matched to a gene; V was cut back by 4 bases and J by 7 bases. In nucleotides, the CDR3 is TGCAGCGTTGTTCCCCCGGGACAGGGTGAAGCTTTCTTT. This gives the protein CSVVPPGQGEAFF.

V is TRBV4-1 and J is TRBJ2-1; the match to TRBD2 covers 14 bases. Per germline, CDR1 MGHRA and CDR2 YSYEKL. This CDR3 region has 18 residues. The junction had 8 bases not matched to a gene; V was cut back by 1 base and J by 6 bases. CDR3 region: CASSQVDLGLAGANEQFF. The CDR3 DNA sequence: TGCGCCAGCAGCCAAGTCGACCTGGGACTAGCGGGAGCCAATGAGCAGTTCTTC.

The J gene is TRBJ2-7, the V gene TRBV5-5; 9 bases are shared with TRBD1. This CDR3 contains 16 residues. CDR1 is SGHKS, CDR2 YYEKEE, per germline (reference sequence). Trimming cost V 4 bases and J 4 bases; bases outside gene matches: 12. The CDR3 DNA follows: TGTGCCAGCAGCCTCCGGGACAGGGTTGACGTTTACGAGCAGTACTTC. Protein sequence: CASSLRDRVDVYEQYF.

V and J are TRBV6-6 and TRBJ2-5, with D maybe TRBD1 (6 bases). In germline, CDR1 is MNHNY, CDR2 SVGAGI (reference sequence). This CDR3 has 15 residues. Trimming pared 4 bases from V and 2 bases from J, leaving 14 bases between. This CDR3 is CASSLGRGIQETQYF. The CDR3 DNA reads as TGTGCCAGCAGTTTAGGCAGGGGAATACAAGAGACCCAGTACTTC.

The chain carries TRBV27 and TRBJ2-1, with D perhaps matching TRBD2 (5 bases). Germline loops: CDR1 MNHEY, CDR2 SMNVEV (reference sequence). The V end lost 7 bases, the J end lost 1 base, and 26 bases lay between the germline ends. The CDR3 runs to 19 residues. CDR3 DNA: TGTGCCAGCACCTCCCTGGCGGGCTGGGTCAAGGAGTCCTACAATGAGCAGTTCTTC. Its protein is CASTSLAGWVKESYNEQFF.